Described below is a single TCR beta chain sequence and its context. The sample is drawn from a study of T cells in Graves' hyperthyroidism and ophthalmopathy. The trim removed 6 bases at V and 5 bases at J, leaving 7 bases unmatched. The CDR3 contains 14 residues. The germline V gene encodes CDR1 MNHNS and CDR2 SASEGT. RNA transcripts provided the source from which TCR beta CDR3 regions were amplified. The primer set for the first-round RT-PCR of the TCR CDR3 was HTBI. TCRdb recomputed calls from the multiplex PCR reads with MiXCR, one row per CDR3 protein. The sample contains some 700,000 distinct CDR3 sequences, 17% of which appear only once.

What was sequenced was blood. This receptor was obtained from a man aged 45 to 65 with Graves' hyperthyroidism. This chain connects TRBV6-1 to TRBJ1-1, with 9 bases identical to TRBD1. CDR3 sequence reads: CASRDPGQGTEAFF. CDR3 DNA: TGTGCCAGCAGGGATCCGGGACAGGGAACTGAAGCTTTCTTT.